These 22 T cell receptor beta chains were sequenced from one sample in a study of beta chain features in type 1 diabetes. Study outcomes and limitations: Type 1 diabetes patients had TCRB CDR3s that were shorter (moderately but significantly so) in all four CD4+ subsets.

Expressed TCRB transcripts were sequenced, since all the RNA that had been isolated was reverse transcribed. This table comes from immunoSEQ multiplex PCR, and its TCRdb copy is limited to in-frame clones, with some not included. The table has 300,000 to 450,000 clones, around an eighth seen once. The antigens these receptors bind are not known. Material for sequencing was naive CD4+ T cells from blood. These receptors were collected from a young woman with type 1 diabetes.

In this sample, this clone turned up a few times. The chain uses TRBV6-1 and TRBJ2-1, with 8 bases matching TRBD2. CDR1 is MNHNS and CDR2 is SASEGT in the germline V gene. V gave up 2 bases and J gave up 2 bases; unmatched junction bases: 8. The CDR3 covers 17 residues. This CDR3 is CASSEISGSPPYNEQFF. The CDR3 DNA sequence: TGTGCCAGCAGTGAAATCAGCGGGAGCCCTCCCTACAATGAGCAGTTCTTC.

The rearrangement links TRBV5-4 to TRBJ1-1, with D perhaps matching TRBD1 (5 bases). In germline, CDR1 is SGHNT, CDR2 YYREEE (reference sequence). Trimming cost V 2 bases and J 4 bases, with 18 bases left between them. The length of the CDR3 is 16 residues. CDR3 amino acids: CASSLDSLSWGTEAFF. The CDR3 DNA reads TGTGCCAGCAGCTTAGACAGCCTATCTTGGGGCACTGAAGCTTTCTTT.

This clone was seen a few times. The chain links TRBV29-1 to TRBJ2-7, with D perhaps matching TRBD1 (6 bases). Germline CDR1 reads SQVTM; CDR2 reads ANQGSEA. This CDR3 has 11 residues. The V end lost 4 bases, the J end lost 5 bases, and 9 bases lay between the germline ends. The CDR3 nucleotides are TGCAGCGTTGGCAGGGGCGACGAGCAGTACTTC. Translation gives CSVGRGDEQYF.

The chain combines TRBV11-2 with TRBJ2-2; D is ambiguous. The CDR3 totals 14 residues. V lost 1 base and J lost 4, with 7 bases in between. Germline CDR1 SGHAT, CDR2 FQNNGV. The CDR3 region has the DNA TGTGCCAGCAGCTTAGTGGTCGGCACCGGGGAGCTGTTTTTT. Translation: CASSLVVGTGELFF.

This sequence joins TRBV6-1 and TRBJ2-7; tentatively, D is TRBD2 (6 bases). The V end was cut by 11 bases, the J end by 2 bases, with 19 bases between. Germline V gives CDR1 MNHNS, CDR2 SASEGT. The CDR3 is 14 amino acids. In nucleotides, the CDR3 is TGTGCCTGCTTTGAGGCGGGGTTAACCTACGAGCAGTACTTC. This codes for CACFEAGLTYEQYF.

This clone was counted a few times. The chain has TRBV9 and TRBJ1-1, with 7 positions matching TRBD1. The CDR3 has 11 amino acids. V trimming: 5 bases; J trimming: 10 bases; junction bases outside the gene matches: 5. Per germline, CDR1 SGDLS and CDR2 YYNGEE. CDR3 coding DNA: TGTGCCAGCAGACTTGGGACAGTAGCTTTCTTT. Translating gives CASRLGTVAFF.

The chain joins TRBV4-3 to TRBJ1-2, with 9 bases lining up with TRBD1. The CDR3 loop spans 16 amino acids. Germline assignment: CDR1 LGHNA and CDR2 YSLEER. Trimming cost V 0 bases and J 8 bases; bases outside gene matches: 10. The chain's CDR3 is CASSQDLGQGWYGYTF. The CDR3 bases are TGCGCCAGCAGCCAAGATCTGGGACAGGGATGGTACGGCTACACCTTC.

J is TRBJ2-7 and V is TRBV23-1; D is unclear. TRBV23-1 is reported as an ORF; its role is uncertain. V was cut by 4 bases and J by 0 bases, with 13 bases left in between. This CDR3 is 15 amino acids long. CDR3: CASSRPPGYSYEQYF. The CDR3 DNA follows: TGCGCCAGCAGTCGCCCCCCCGGGTACTCCTACGAGCAGTACTTC.

The gene calls are TRBV7-9 and TRBJ1-6; D not certain. CDR3 length: 12 amino acids. Deletions cut 1 base from V and 11 bases from J, with 6 bases between. Germline V gene data show CDR1 as SEHNR and CDR2 as FQNEAQ (reference sequence). CDR3: CASSLEWPPLHF. DNA for the CDR3: TGTGCCAGCAGCTTAGAATGGCCACCCCTCCACTTT.

This chain uses TRBV11-2 with TRBJ2-5, with a weak D call TRBD2 (5 bases). This CDR3 region has 13 residues. V lost 5 bases and J lost 6, with 13 bases in between. Germline V lookup: CDR1 SGHAT, CDR2 FQNNGV. The CDR3 DNA reads TGTGCCAGCAGCCGGAACCGGGAACAGACCCAGTACTTC. It codes for CASSRNREQTQYF.

The genes are TRBV30 and TRBJ2-7, with D perhaps TRBD1 (6 bases). Trimming removed 4 bases at V and 6 bases at J, with 10 bases between. The V gene's germline CDR1 is GTSNPN and CDR2 SVGIG (reference sequence). The CDR3 is made up of 11 amino acids. CDR3 nucleotide sequence: TGTGCCTGGACGATAGGGGGCGAGCAGTACTTC. Amino acids: CAWTIGGEQYF.

This clone was detected a few times. The DNA is omitted, as the CDR3 cannot be located on it reliably, and the CDR3 follows TCRdb's listing. The J gene is TRBJ2-5, the V gene TRBV5-1; the tabulated D call, TRBD1, remains unverified against the DNA. Germline V gene data show CDR1 as SGHRS and CDR2 as YFSETQ. The CDR3 numbers 16 amino acids, ends counted. CDR3 amino acids: CASSLSPSGQGRTQYF.

The rearrangement uses TRBV7-3 and TRBJ2-1; D is ambiguous. Trimming took 5 bases from V and 5 from J, leaving 4 bases between them. Germline V gene data show CDR1 as SGHTA and CDR2 as FQGTGA. This CDR3 is built from 11 residues. The CDR3 spells CASSVNNEQFF. The CDR3 region has the DNA TGTGCCAGCAGCGTCAACAATGAGCAGTTCTTC.

This clone appeared a few times. The chain couples TRBV27 to TRBJ1-5; D is undetermined. This CDR3 is 14 amino acids long. Trimming removed 4 bases from V and 0 bases from J, with 7 bases in between. Per the germline V gene, CDR1 is MNHEY and CDR2 is SMNVEV (reference sequence). CDR3 nucleotide sequence: TGTGCCAGCAGTTCTCCTTATAGCAATCAGCCCCAGCATTTT. Translated: CASSSPYSNQPQHF.

This clone turned up a few times. The chain recombines TRBV28 with TRBJ1-1; D may be TRBD1 (5 bases). Per the germline V gene, CDR1 is MDHEN and CDR2 is SYDVKM. The CDR3 has 13 residues. V lost 7 bases and J 5 bases, leaving 14 bases between the germline ends. This CDR3 reads CASIPGLDTEAFF. CDR3 DNA sequence: TGTGCCAGCATCCCAGGGTTGGATACTGAAGCTTTCTTT.

V is TRBV25-1 and J is TRBJ1-3; 7 bases line up with TRBD1. In germline, CDR1 is MGHDK, CDR2 SYGVNS. The V gene end was trimmed by 2 bases and the J gene end by 0 bases; junction bases not matched to a gene: 1. The length of the CDR3 is 15 residues. The CDR3 loop is CASSEPGGSGNTIYF. The CDR3 nucleotides are TGTGCCAGCAGTGAACCAGGGGGCTCTGGAAACACCATATATTTT.

This clone was seen a single time. This chain connects TRBV7-8 to TRBJ1-5; a weak D match, TRBD1 (6 bases). Germline values: CDR1 SGHVS, CDR2 FQNEAQ. This CDR3 region has 17 residues. Trimming left V 5 bases short and J 6 bases short, with 23 bases between. This CDR3 reads CASSGYRRGRVTQPQHF. CDR3 DNA: TGTGCCAGCAGCGGATACCGCAGGGGTCGAGTGACTCAGCCCCAGCATTTT.

This clone was picked up a small number of times. This chain joins TRBV7-2 and TRBJ1-6, with D tentatively TRBD1 (6 bases). The CDR3 loop spans 14 amino acids. Trimming took off 7 bases at V and 10 bases at J, with 17 bases between the two ends. Per germline, CDR1 SGHTA and CDR2 FQGNSA. As DNA, the CDR3 is TGTGCCAGCACCATGACAGGCATAACCTCACCCCTCCACTTT. Translation: CASTMTGITSPLHF.

The chain couples TRBV25-1 to TRBJ2-2, with TRBD2 as a possible D gene (6 bases). This CDR3 has 14 amino acids. Germline CDR1 reads MGHDK; CDR2 reads SYGVNS. V lost 1 base and J lost 6, with 9 bases in between. For the CDR3, the DNA is TGTGCCAGCAGTGAATTGGGGGAGGCCGGGGAGCTGTTTTTT. This sequence encodes CASSELGEAGELFF. Combining the CDR3 with reference TRBV25-1 and TRBJ2-2 gives the whole variable domain EADIYQTPRYLVIGTGKKITLECSQTMGHDKMYWYQQDPGMELHLIHYSYGVNSTEKGDLSSESTVSRIRTEHFPLTLESARPSHTSQYLCASSELGEAGELFFGEGSRLTVL.

There are a few counts of this clone. The J gene is TRBJ2-3, the V gene TRBV5-1, with 7 bases fitting TRBD1. CDR3 length: 15 residues. V shed 0 bases and J 0 bases; nucleotides not matched to a gene: 1. Per the germline V gene, CDR1 is SGHRS and CDR2 is YFSETQ. The DNA for the CDR3 is TGCGCCAGCAGCTTGGGGGGACAGAGCACAGATACGCAGTATTTT. Amino acids: CASSLGGQSTDTQYF.

The chain combines TRBV6-6 with TRBJ2-1, with TRBD1 identical over 7 bases. This CDR3 is built from 15 residues. J gave up 3 bases and V 6 bases, and 8 bases lay outside the gene matches. Germline V gene sequence: CDR1 MNHNY, CDR2 SVGAGI (reference sequence). The chain's CDR3 is CASRPGQDLYNEQFF. The CDR3 DNA reads TGTGCCAGCAGACCCGGACAGGATCTCTACAATGAGCAGTTCTTC.

This clone came up once. V gene TRBV5-1 combines with J gene TRBJ2-3, with TRBD2 matching 12 bases. The CDR3 is made up of 16 amino acids. Looked up from germline, CDR1 is SGHRS and CDR2 is YFSETQ. V lost 5 bases, J lost 2 bases, and 6 bases stayed unmatched. The CDR3 region has the DNA TGCGCCAGCAGGTCACTAGCGGGAGGTCCCACAGATACGCAGTATTTT. This gives the protein CASRSLAGGPTDTQYF. The full variable domain, in which reference TRBV5-1 and TRBJ2-3 provide the parts outside the CDR3, is KAGVTQTPRYLIKTRGQQVTLSCSPISGHRSVSWYQQTPGQGLQFLFEYFSETQRNKGNFPGRFSGRQFSNSRSEMNVSTLELGDSALYLCASRSLAGGPTDTQYFGPGTRLTVL.